Detailed here is one T cell receptor beta chain. This clone's antigen is unknown. Base-call qualities are not available, and no considerably larger clone is one nucleotide away. Systemically healthy Caucasian individuals from Russia, 39 in total and aged about 6 to 90 years, were included as donors. About 9.8 milliliters of peripheral blood were drawn from each donor into EDTA-treated Vacutainer tubes. Ficoll-Paque density-gradient centrifugation was used to isolate PBMCs, with at least 6.5 million obtained per sample. Trizol reagent was used to extract total RNA from PBMCs, with at least 6 micrograms per sample. Naive CD45RAhigh/CD27high T cell percentages were measured by flow cytometry on a PBMC aliquot from every donor. The data are from a study of blood T cells in healthy people across ages (dated by TCRdb to the mid-2010s). Background on the whole study: In model experiments, template switching captured about one uniquely barcoded TCR beta cDNA molecule for every two T cells. Age-related changes in TCR beta repertoire diversity were measured in the study by deep sequencing normalized with unique cDNA molecular identifiers. Donors were grouped into four age groups: young (average approximately 16 years), middle-aged (roughly 40), aged (62) and long-lived (approximately 78). Donors of different ages were randomly distributed across sequencing lanes to avoid experimental bias. Using the same blood draw, the study looked at two additional independent replicas of 1 million unique cDNA reads for two donors, one aged 18 to 30 and the other aged 80 or older.

What the authors observed across the whole study: Compared with the aged group, more naive CD4+ T cells, fewer expanded clones and increased TCR diversity were shown by the long-lived group, suggesting age selection. Since profiling was done on bulk unsorted PBMCs, naive and antigen-experienced compartments could not be conclusively compared. As age increased, observed TCR beta diversity per million T cells dropped in a roughly linear way, and a significant reduction was already evident by age 40. Observed TCR beta diversity correlated strongly with the percentage of naive T cells measured by flow cytometry. Because the CMV infection status of the donors was unknown, age-related changes in expanded clonotypes may potentially have been confounded. Estimates of total diversity from one million sequenced T cells were regarded as lower bounds and underestimates.

Library prep was done by 5' RACE. The instrument was an Illumina HiSeq 2500. A second PCR of roughly 6 to 11 cycles was run with a J-beta primer mix and a sample-barcoded 5' primer. Each TCR beta cDNA molecule received a unique molecular identifier from a template-switch 5' adaptor carrying 12 random nucleotides. Each sample yielded at least 2.5 million CDR3-containing paired-end reads. The Mint cDNA synthesis kit, primed by a TRBC-specific oligonucleotide, was used to synthesize first-strand cDNA from all RNA. After uracil-DNA glycosylase treatment, a first 18-cycle PCR used universal primers M1SS and BC2_uni_R on all cDNA. The authors processed their data as follows. For normalization, 1 million high-quality reads were randomly selected from each sample, with every read carrying a distinct molecular identifier. Reads with shared molecular identifiers were discarded instead of being binned into consensus sequences. MiTCR, with a Q25 quality threshold and the strictest error-elimination algorithm, was used for CDR3 identification, clonotype clustering and error correction. A nonparametric unseen species model using Euler transformation provided a lower-bound estimate of total TCR beta diversity. Using fastp trimming at Q25 and MiXCR clonotype assembly, TCRdb reanalyzed the public sequencing data and kept in-frame beta chains. Under each unique CDR3 protein, matching rows form one entry showing the most common genes and DNA. TCRdb's processing, not the study's, gives the V and J calls here. The sample includes hundreds of thousands of distinct CDR3 sequences, with over 20% observed a single time. Jointly, the top ten make up about 22% of the sample.

CDR1 is given as SGHTA and CDR2 as FQGNSA, both from the germline V gene. Its CDR3 holds 14 amino acids, cysteine through phenylalanine. Only CDR3 DNA is held: 42 bases, read in frame from base 1. The germline V end is reduced by 6 bases and the J end by 9 bases; junction bases left unmatched: 7. The receptor was derived from a man between 65 and 80 years old in good health. The sequencing input was blood. Recombination connected TRBV7-2 to TRBJ1-6; TRBD1 matches 8 bases in the middle. Read as DNA, the sequence is TGTGCCAGCAGGCCAAGACAGGGGACTTCACCCCTCCACTTT. This is translated as CASRPRQGTSPLHF. Beyond the CDR3, the reference TRBV7-2 and TRBJ1-6 genes provide the residues; the full variable domain reads: GAGVSQSPSNKVTEKGKDVELRCDPISGHTALYWYRQSLGQGLEFLIYFQGNSAPDKSGLPSDRFSAERTGGSVSTLTIQRTQQEDSAVYLCASRPRQGTSPLHFGNGTRLTVT.